The 17 T cell receptor beta chains below were found in one sample sequenced in a study of identical twins. From the 5' RACE reads, TCRdb called clonotypes with MiXCR, one entry per CDR3 protein. Found here are 350,000 or so distinct CDR3 sequences, roughly 10% of them singletons; the top ten hold under 9.5%. Material: naive T cells sorted from blood. These receptors came from a woman between 45 and 65 years old in good health.

At least ten counts were recorded for this clonotype. The chain employs TRBV29-1 and TRBJ2-3, with 9 bases that match TRBD1. Germline V gene data show CDR1 as SQVTM and CDR2 as ANQGSEA. The CDR3 runs 14 residues. V was pared by 5 bases and J by 5 bases, with 8 bases of the junction left unmatched. CDR3 DNA sequence: TGCAGCGTTTTCTTGGGACAGGGTAGAGATACGCAGTATTTT. It yields the protein CSVFLGQGRDTQYF.

The chain uses TRBV6-6 and TRBJ2-1; TRBD2 matches 8 bases. V shed 5 bases, J shed 7 bases, and the junction held 4 bases outside the gene matches. CDR3 length: 13 residues. CDR1 is MNHNY and CDR2 is SVGAGI in the germline V gene (reference sequence). CDR3: CASSSGRSNEQFF. CDR3 sequence (DNA): TGTGCCAGCAGTAGCGGGAGATCTAATGAGCAGTTCTTC.

This clonotype was seen more than once but under ten times. The V call is TRBV13, the J call TRBJ2-1, with D perhaps TRBD2 (6 bases). Per germline, CDR1 PRHDT and CDR2 FYEKMQ (reference sequence). The CDR3 loop spans 14 amino acids. Trimming took off 6 bases at V and 2 bases at J, with 11 bases between the two ends. CDR3: CASSWGVPYNEQFF. In DNA, the CDR3 is TGTGCCAGCAGTTGGGGGGTCCCCTACAATGAGCAGTTCTTC.

The chain combines TRBV6-1 with TRBJ2-1; 7 bases align to TRBD1. V lost 8 bases and J lost 0; bases outside the gene matches: 10. The CDR3 runs 16 residues. Germline V gene data show CDR1 as MNHNS and CDR2 as SASEGT. This chain's CDR3 is CASVELGGLSYNEQFF. CDR3 DNA sequence: TGTGCCAGCGTAGAATTAGGGGGCCTCTCCTACAATGAGCAGTTCTTC.

The chain couples TRBV5-1 to TRBJ2-3; D remains unclear. Trimming stripped 4 bases from V and 6 bases from J, with 9 bases between. CDR1 is SGHRS, CDR2 YFSETQ, per germline. The CDR3 length is 12 residues. For the CDR3, the DNA is TGCGCCAGCAGCAGGATTGCGGATACGCAGTATTTT. It yields the protein CASSRIADTQYF.

This clonotype appeared many times. The genes are TRBV29-1 and TRBJ2-2; tentative D call: TRBD2 (7 bases). V lost 6 bases to trimming and J lost 9 bases, with 8 bases between them. Germline CDR1 and CDR2: SQVTM and ANQGSEA. CDR3 size: 10 residues. The CDR3 region has the DNA TGCAGCGTGGGGGGGCGGGAGCTGTTTTTT. Residues: CSVGGRELFF.

In this sample, this clonotype turned up a few times. The genes are TRBV15 and TRBJ2-5, with D perhaps matching TRBD2 (6 bases). The CDR3 consists of 15 residues. Trimming shortened V by 0 bases and J by 4 bases, and 12 bases separated the two germline ends. The germline CDR1 and CDR2 sequences are LNHNV and YYDKDF (reference sequence). CDR3 sequence reads: CATSRDPGGGETQYF. The CDR3 DNA reads as TGTGCCACCAGCAGAGATCCTGGGGGAGGAGAGACCCAGTACTTC.

This clonotype has more than one count but fewer than ten. The genes are TRBV3-1 and TRBJ2-7; 8 nucleotides line up with TRBD1. The length of the CDR3 is 14 residues. With 3 bases clipped from V and 3 bases from J, the junction kept 4 bases outside the gene matches. CDR1 is LGHDT and CDR2 is YNNKEL in the germline V gene (reference sequence). The CDR3 spells CASSHPDRDYEQYF. CDR3 coding DNA: TGTGCCAGCAGCCATCCGGACAGGGACTACGAGCAGTACTTC.

In its sample, this clonotype was seen many times. V usage is TRBV4-1 and J usage is TRBJ1-1; D is unclear. The germline gives CDR1 MGHRA, CDR2 YSYEKL. The CDR3 spans 12 residues. V was shortened by 3 bases and J by 4 bases, with 6 bases between the two germline ends. CDR3 sequence reads: CASSHWGTEAFF. In nucleotides, the CDR3 is TGCGCCAGCAGCCATTGGGGCACTGAAGCTTTCTTT.

This clonotype was seen many times. The CDR3 sequence: CSVEDLKTGHNTGELFF. CDR3 bases: TGCAGCGTTGAAGATCTAAAAACGGGACACAACACCGGGGAGCTGTTTTTT. The rearrangement uses TRBV29-1 and TRBJ2-2, with D possibly being TRBD1 (6 bases). CDR3 length: 17 residues. CDR1 and CDR2 (germline): SQVTM, ANQGSEA. V lost 0 bases to trimming and J lost 2 bases, with 16 bases between them.

V usage is TRBV19 and J usage is TRBJ2-1; TRBD2 matches 10 bases. There are 15 residues in the CDR3. V shed 6 bases, J shed 6 bases, and the junction held 8 bases outside the gene matches. Germline CDR1 reads LNHDA; CDR2 reads SQIVND (reference sequence). Here the CDR3 DNA reads TGTGCCAGTAGCCCCCTTAGCGGGAGGCCCAATGAGCAGTTCTTC. Translation: CASSPLSGRPNEQFF.

This clonotype was detected ten times or more. V and J are TRBV7-8 and TRBJ1-1, with D perhaps TRBD1 (6 bases). CDR3 length: 14 residues. The V end lost 3 bases, the J end lost 0 bases, and 8 bases lay between the germline ends. Looked up from germline, CDR1 is SGHVS and CDR2 is FQNEAQ. CDR3 nucleotide sequence: TGTGCCAGCAGCTTCCGGGACATGAACACTGAAGCTTTCTTT. It yields the protein CASSFRDMNTEAFF.

The chain couples TRBV5-6 to TRBJ2-2, with 7 bases that match TRBD1. This CDR3 spans 14 amino acids. Germline lookup yields CDR1 SGHDT and CDR2 YYEEEE. Losses at the gene ends were 3 bases for V and 6 bases for J; bases not matched to a gene: 5. CDR3 residues: CASSYDRAPGELFF. The DNA of the CDR3 is TGTGCCAGCAGCTACGACAGGGCTCCCGGGGAGCTGTTTTTT.

The sample holds many counts of this clonotype. This chain connects TRBV24-1 to TRBJ2-7; no reliable D call. Germline V gives CDR1 KGHDR, CDR2 SFDVKD. The CDR3 sequence is 10 residues long. Trimming cost V 10 bases and J 12 bases, with 15 bases left between them. The CDR3 DNA is TGTGCCACGGTCGGCCCCGAGTGGTACTTC. Protein: CATVGPEWYF.

Many counts were recorded for this clonotype. The chain employs TRBV12-3 or TRBV12-4 and TRBJ1-5; D is unresolved. V lost 5 bases and J 0 bases, leaving 8 bases between the germline ends. There are 14 residues in the CDR3. This chain's CDR3 is CASSPSNSNQPQHF. The CDR3 coding sequence is TGTGCCAGCAGTCCTTCAAATAGCAATCAGCCCCAGCATTTT.

This clonotype was seen a few times. The CDR3 region has the DNA TGTGCCAGCAGCTCCTGGGACAACTATGGCTACACCTTC. It codes for CASSSWDNYGYTF. This rearrangement joins TRBV7-2 to TRBJ1-2; maybe TRBD1 (5 bases). Trimming took 4 bases from V and 2 from J, leaving 8 bases between them. CDR3 length: 13 residues. Germline V gene data show CDR1 as SGHTA and CDR2 as FQGNSA.

This clonotype has at least ten counts. The chain couples TRBV5-1 to TRBJ1-1; the D gene is possibly TRBD1 (5 bases). Looked up from germline, CDR1 is SGHRS and CDR2 is YFSETQ. The CDR3 totals 11 residues. The germline V and J ends were trimmed by 5 bases and 4 bases, with 6 bases remaining between them. CDR3 loop: CASRTATEAFF. The CDR3 DNA reads as TGCGCCAGCAGGACAGCCACTGAAGCTTTCTTT.